This passage covers 28 T cell receptor beta chains from one sample sequenced in a study. TCRdb re-derived calls from the 5' RACE reads in MiXCR, one entry per CDR3 protein. Of some 40,000 distinct CDR3 sequences in the sample, less than 35% were seen once. Sequencing used memory CD4+ T cells sorted from a lymph node. Stated subset: memory CD4+ T cells, CD4+CD45RO+CD25-. These receptors were taken from a female donor with breast cancer.

This chain connects TRBV24-1 to TRBJ2-1; 10 nucleotides match TRBD1. V lost 9 bases to trimming and J lost 7 bases; unmatched junction nucleotides: 8. In germline, CDR1 is KGHDR, CDR2 SFDVKD. The CDR3 consists of 14 residues. CDR3 residues: CATGGTGAVNEQFF. In nucleotides, the CDR3 is TGTGCCACCGGGGGGACAGGGGCGGTGAATGAGCAGTTCTTC.

This clonotype was seen more than once but under ten times. The chain couples TRBV4-1 to TRBJ2-7; TRBD2 agrees at 9 bases. V gave up 6 bases and J gave up 0 bases; unmatched junction bases: 3. From germline, CDR1 is MGHRA and CDR2 YSYEKL. The CDR3 is made up of 14 amino acids. Here the CDR3 DNA reads TGCGCCAGCAGTCGACTAGCGGACTCCTACGAGCAGTACTTC. Protein sequence: CASSRLADSYEQYF.

The rearrangement links TRBV24-1 to TRBJ2-1, with D possibly being TRBD2 (5 bases). Germline V gene sequence: CDR1 KGHDR, CDR2 SFDVKD. V was pared by 4 bases and J by 4 bases, with 7 bases between. The CDR3 consists of 13 residues. The CDR3 region is CATSEAGYNEQFF. The CDR3 DNA sequence: TGTGCCACCAGTGAGGCGGGTTACAATGAGCAGTTCTTC.

This rearrangement joins TRBV20-1 to TRBJ2-3; TRBD2 matches at 13 bases. V lost 5 bases, J lost 3 bases, and 5 bases stayed unmatched. This CDR3 region has 15 residues. Germline-derived CDR1 and CDR2 are DFQATT and SNEGSKA (reference sequence). The CDR3 loop reads CSAARLAGGTDTQYF. Written as DNA, the CDR3 is TGCAGTGCTGCCCGACTAGCGGGGGGTACAGATACGCAGTATTTT.

This clonotype showed up just a few times. CDR3 DNA: TGTGCCAGTATGATAATGACAGGCGCCGGCCAGCCCCAGCATTTT. Translating it yields CASMIMTGAGQPQHF. This sequence joins TRBV27 and TRBJ1-5; D may be TRBD1 (6 bases). Per germline, CDR1 MNHEY and CDR2 SMNVEV (reference sequence). This CDR3 is 15 amino acids long. Deletions cut 9 bases from V and 7 bases from J, with 22 bases between.

The chain recombines TRBV9 with TRBJ2-3; no definite D call. Germline CDR1 and CDR2: SGDLS and YYNGEE. This CDR3 comprises 15 residues. Trimming cost V 0 bases and J 1 base, with 9 bases left between them. CDR3: CASSVAVAGTDTQYF. CDR3 DNA: TGTGCCAGCAGCGTAGCAGTGGCCGGCACAGATACGCAGTATTTT.

By frequency in the sample, this clonotype is medium-sized. The rearrangement uses TRBV5-1 and TRBJ1-2; 8 bases align to TRBD1. This CDR3 comprises 13 residues. Germline V gene lookup returns CDR1 SGHRS and CDR2 YFSETQ. The V segment lost 3 bases and the J segment 12 bases; nucleotides outside the gene matches: 10. CDR3 in amino acids: CASSWTGQAANTF. Here the CDR3 DNA reads TGCGCCAGCAGCTGGACGGGACAGGCTGCCAACACCTTC.

This clonotype showed up just a few times. The chain carries TRBV19 and TRBJ2-5; D possibly corresponds to TRBD2 (6 bases). Deletions cut 6 bases from V and 2 bases from J, with 13 bases between. Germline values: CDR1 LNHDA, CDR2 SQIVND (reference sequence). This CDR3 comprises 14 residues. The CDR3 is CASRAPGRQETQYF. CDR3 bases: TGTGCCAGTAGGGCCCCCGGGAGACAAGAGACCCAGTACTTC.

This clonotype has only a few counts. Its ends do not fully match the called genes, so a read error is possible. V is TRBV9 and J is TRBJ1-3; D remains unclear. CDR3 length: 15 residues. Germline V gene sequence: CDR1 SGDLS, CDR2 YYNGEE. CDR3 amino acids: CASSVGVVSGNTIYF. As DNA, the CDR3 is TGTGCCAGCAGCGTAGGAGTGGTCTCTGGGAACACCATATATTTT. Drawing the rest from reference TRBV9 and TRBJ1-3, the complete variable domain is DSGVTQTPKHLITATGQRVTLRCSPRSGDLSVYWYQQSLDQGLQFLIQYYNGEERAKGNILERFSAQQFPDLHSELNLSSLELGDSALYFCASSVGVVSGNTIYFGEGSWLTVV.

This clonotype was found a few times. The J gene is TRBJ2-1, the V gene TRBV9; 8 positions match TRBD2. The J segment lost 4 bases and the V segment lost 3 bases, leaving 9 bases of the junction unmatched. Germline CDR1 is SGDLS and CDR2 is YYNGEE. The CDR3 has 16 amino acids. The CDR3 loop reads CASSGSGRGDYNEQFF. CDR3 nucleotides: TGTGCCAGCAGCGGGAGCGGGAGAGGGGATTACAATGAGCAGTTCTTC.

This clonotype was seen a few times. An end of the junction does not agree with germline; a read error may underlie this. CDR3 DNA sequence: TGTGCCAGTAATATAGTATTATTGGCCAGGGGATTGTTCTTC. Residues: CASNIVLLARGLFF. This rearrangement joins TRBV19 to TRBJ2-1, with a weak D call TRBD1 (6 bases). CDR3 length: 14 residues. In germline, CDR1 is LNHDA, CDR2 SQIVND (reference sequence).

This chain joins TRBV20-1 and TRBJ2-1, with 12 bases matching TRBD2. The CDR3 loop spans 16 amino acids. V gave up 4 bases and J gave up 0 bases; unmatched junction bases: 4. Germline V CDR1 and CDR2: DFQATT, SNEGSKA (reference sequence). CDR3 coding DNA: TGCAGTGCTACCGGACTAGCGGGAAGCTCCTACAATGAGCAGTTCTTC. Residues: CSATGLAGSSYNEQFF.

This clonotype was detected only a few times. V usage is TRBV29-1 and J usage is TRBJ2-1; 9 bases line up with TRBD2. This CDR3 is 13 amino acids long. The germline CDR1 and CDR2 sequences are SQVTM and ANQGSEA. V gave up 4 bases and J gave up 9 bases; unmatched junction bases: 7. CDR3 in amino acids: CSVGRGGLGEQFF. The CDR3 DNA reads as TGCAGCGTTGGGCGGGGGGGCCTGGGTGAGCAGTTCTTC.

By frequency in the sample, this clonotype is medium-sized. The chain has TRBV20-1 and TRBJ1-6; the D is unclear. This CDR3 contains 14 residues. V lost 1 base, J lost 7 bases, and 11 bases lay in between. In germline, CDR1 is DFQATT, CDR2 SNEGSKA (reference sequence). CDR3 protein: CSARASHSNSPLHF. In DNA form, the CDR3 reads TGCAGTGCTAGAGCCAGCCACTCCAATTCACCCCTCCACTTT.

In regard to this clonotype: One junction end does not reproduce the germline sequence, and a read error may be involved. The chain has TRBV7-8 and TRBJ1-5; 7 bases are a match to TRBD1. From germline, CDR1 is SGHVS and CDR2 FQNEAQ. There are 14 residues in the CDR3. This chain's CDR3 is CASSPTGSNQPLHF. Here the CDR3 DNA reads TGTGCCAGCAGCCCGACAGGGAGTAATCAGCCCCTGCATTTT. The whole variable domain, remainder taken from reference TRBV7-8 and TRBJ1-5, is GAGVSQSPRYKVAKRGQDVALRCDPISGHVSLFWYQQALGQGPEFLTYFQNEAQLDKSGLPSDRFFAERPEGSVSTLKIQRTQQEDSAVYLCASSPTGSNQPLHFGDGTRLSIL.

This clonotype was recorded at least ten times. V and J are TRBV29-1 and TRBJ2-3, with D possibly TRBD1 on 5 matching bases. The germline V gene encodes CDR1 SQVTM and CDR2 ANQGSEA. The length of the CDR3 is 11 residues. Trimming removed 6 bases from V and 1 base from J, with 5 bases in between. The CDR3 protein is CSVGGTDTQYF. The CDR3 DNA reads TGCAGCGTAGGGGGCACAGATACGCAGTATTTT.

This clonotype came up a few times. The chain uses TRBV4-1 and TRBJ2-7; unclear D gene. CDR3 length: 14 amino acids. Trimming shortened V by 0 bases and J by 4 bases, and 10 bases separated the two germline ends. Germline loops: CDR1 MGHRA, CDR2 YSYEKL. The CDR3 nucleotides read TGCGCCAGCAGCCAAGATCCGCGCATATACGAGCAGTACTTC. This translates into CASSQDPRIYEQYF.

Of note for this clonotype: This may arise from a read error, as a much more abundant clone is one base away. The chain employs TRBV20-1 and TRBJ2-1; 7 bases match TRBD2. CDR1 is DFQATT, CDR2 SNEGSKA, per germline (reference sequence). The CDR3 runs to 14 residues. CDR3 sequence (DNA): TGCAGTGCTAGTCGCGGGAGTGTCTACAATGAGCAGCTCTTC. Protein: CSASRGSVYNEQLF.

This clonotype was detected a few times. The CDR3 is CASTKPGQTEAFF. The CDR3 DNA sequence: TGCGCCAGCACCAAACCGGGACAAACTGAAGCTTTCTTT. The chain is built from TRBV5-1 and TRBJ1-1; TRBD1 might be the D (6 bases). The germline CDR1 and CDR2 sequences are SGHRS and YFSETQ. This CDR3 contains 13 residues. V lost 6 bases to trimming and J lost 5 bases, with 14 bases between them.

There are a few counts of this clonotype. The CDR3 DNA is TGTGCCAGCAGCCGCGGGTCCACCGGGGAGCTGTTTTTT. This translates into CASSRGSTGELFF. This chain uses TRBV11-3 with TRBJ2-2; D perhaps matches TRBD2 (5 bases). Germline V gives CDR1 SGHNT, CDR2 YENEEA. The CDR3 totals 13 residues. V lost 5 bases, J lost 4 bases, and 8 bases lay in between.

This clonotype was counted between two and nine times. The chain is built from TRBV6-1 and TRBJ1-1; D perhaps matches TRBD1 (6 bases). V was cut by 7 bases and J by 6 bases, with 15 bases left in between. Germline V CDR1 and CDR2: MNHNS, SASEGT. This CDR3 contains 13 residues. CDR3 bases: TGTGCCAGCATGCGCTGGGGGGCCGCTGAAGCTTTCTTT. Translated: CASMRWGAAEAFF.

The chain couples TRBV29-1 to TRBJ2-3; the match to TRBD1 covers 7 bases. V was clipped by 4 bases and J by 4 bases; unmatched bases: 8. The CDR3 extends over 14 amino acids. Germline V lookup: CDR1 SQVTM, CDR2 ANQGSEA. CDR3 sequence (DNA): TGCAGCGTTGGTGAAGGGGGCAACTCAGATACGCAGTATTTT. The encoded protein is CSVGEGGNSDTQYF.

The chain employs TRBV7-3 and TRBJ1-5; D is ambiguous. V lost 2 bases and J lost 8, with 4 bases in between. Germline assignment: CDR1 SGHTA and CDR2 FQGTGA. CDR3 size: 11 residues. CDR3 residues: CASSLPEPQHF. The CDR3 DNA reads as TGTGCCAGCAGCTTACCGGAGCCCCAGCATTTT.

The chain employs TRBV4-1 and TRBJ1-6, with D unclear. The CDR3 extends over 15 amino acids. Germline V gene sequence: CDR1 MGHRA, CDR2 YSYEKL. V was cut by 0 bases and J by 4 bases, with 7 bases left in between. The CDR3 bases are TGCGCCAGCAGCCAAGAGACTGCGTATAATTCACCCCTCCACTTT. This encodes CASSQETAYNSPLHF.

DNA of the CDR3: TGTGCCAGCAGTTTCGTGGATACGCAGTATTTT. This gives the protein CASSFVDTQYF. The V call is TRBV27, the J call TRBJ2-3; D call uncertain. V gave up 3 bases and J gave up 6 bases, with 4 bases separating them. The CDR3 sequence is 11 residues long. Germline V gene data show CDR1 as MNHEY and CDR2 as SMNVEV (reference sequence).

The chain couples TRBV5-1 to TRBJ2-7; D remains ambiguous. Germline loops: CDR1 SGHRS, CDR2 YFSETQ. Between the trimmed V and J ends, which lost 1 base and 4 bases, there was a span of 9 bases. This CDR3 has 13 residues. The CDR3 reads CASSLRSTYEQYF. The CDR3 region has the DNA TGCGCCAGCAGCTTGAGGTCGACTTACGAGCAGTACTTC. The whole variable domain, filled in from reference TRBV5-1 and TRBJ2-7, reads KAGVTQTPRYLIKTRGQQVTLSCSPISGHRSVSWYQQTPGQGLQFLFEYFSETQRNKGNFPGRFSGRQFSNSRSEMNVSTLELGDSALYLCASSLRSTYEQYFGPGTRLTVT.

V gene TRBV12-3 or TRBV12-4 combines with J gene TRBJ2-2, with 10 bases fitting TRBD1. J gave up 6 bases and V 6 bases, and 1 base lay outside the gene matches. The CDR3 spans 13 residues. The DNA of the CDR3 is TGTGCCAGCAGGGGACAGGGGCCCGGGGAGCTGTTTTTT. Amino acids: CASRGQGPGELFF.

This clonotype showed up just a few times. The rearrangement uses TRBV5-1 and TRBJ2-2; possible D gene TRBD1, 6 bases. The CDR3 is 14 residues long. Trimming removed 0 bases at V and 7 bases at J, with 10 bases between. Germline-derived CDR1 and CDR2 are SGHRS and YFSETQ. DNA of the CDR3: TGCGCCAGCAGCTTGGACAGGGCCGGCGGGGAGCTGTTTTTT. Protein: CASSLDRAGGELFF.